Reported below is one T cell receptor (beta chain). The target of this receptor is not known. No base quality values were provided; no much bigger clone lies one nucleotide off. TCRbeta CDR3 regions were amplified from genomic DNA using the immunoSEQ Assay, a bias-controlled multiplex PCR. The study's own analysis went as follows. Nucleated cell counts per sample were estimated from amplification of reference gene primers within the assay. To quantify the absolute abundance of each unique TCRbeta CDR3 rearrangement, sequence reads were collapsed and filtered. For each sample, productive Simpson clonality was calculated by taking the square root of Simpson's diversity index across productive rearrangements. TCRdb obtained this table from immuneACCESS and retained in-frame rearrangements with V and J assigned. These tables miss some clones; where compared with another copy, unresolved V genes account for less than half of the shortfall, and the remainder is unexplained. D and trimming were read from the DNA, whereas the V and J calls and clone size are those reported in that table. The sample records 150,000 to 160,000 clones, 65% to 90% of which are singletons. About 12% of the sample lies in the top ten.

This record comes from a study of blood T cell repertoires in COVID-19 (dated by TCRdb to the early 2020s). Regarding the research as a whole: The collaborator samples originated in the United States, Italy and Spain and spanned the acute and convalescent phases of COVID-19. The repertoires were released in a freely available public database meant as a resource for research on the immune response to SARS-CoV-2. Subjects who had been exposed to COVID-19, were actively infected with it, or had recovered from it provided the deeply sampled blood TCRbeta repertoires that made up the dataset. The sample metadata nearly always contained a de-identified subject ID, COVID-19 status, age in years and sex. Samples were obtained from the ongoing ImmuneRACE study (first 160 participants) and from about 1,300 subjects provided by 6 global collaborators. The material from the prospective study consisted of cDNA or gDNA derived from T cells, B-cell-depleted T cells, or PBMCs. Where available, HLA class I and class II types were obtained from metadata supplied by the sample provider rather than from assay-based typing.

The CDR3 holds 19 amino acids from the cysteine to the phenylalanine. CDR3 DNA only is kept here, 57 bases in frame from base 1. Results the study describes overall, beyond this receptor: How much clinical and demographic metadata was included differed by source and by participant, and the metadata was provided uncurated.

One collaborating source in Seattle enrolled patients during active infection and followed them longitudinally through the course of disease. Each collaborating institution followed its own protocols to collect whole blood in K2EDTA tubes. For TCRbeta analysis, collaborators shipped samples as frozen whole blood, isolated PBMCs, or DNA extracted from either of those sample types. The source material was peripheral blood. The clonotype originates from an older woman with COVID-19, enrolled during active disease. Recombination connected TRBV21-1 to TRBJ2-4; TRBD1, the table's D call, was not compared with the DNA. TRBV21-1 is given as a pseudogene. In nucleotides, the sequence is TGTGCCAGCAGCAAGGAAGTATCGGTGGGGACAGGGGAAGAAAACATTCAGTACTTC. Translated, this is CASSKEVSVGTGEENIQYF.